These 19 T cell receptor beta chains were sequenced from one sample in a study of vaccination and CD4 T cells after COVID-19 (dated by TCRdb to between 2022 and 2023). These receptors have no identified antigens. The treatment or condition label here, explained by the study, means: roughly 10-day PBMC culture with coronavirus spike peptide pools or control peptides (ViraFEST assay). Receptor amplification or capture employed PCR. The instrument given in TCRdb is Illumina iSeq 100. TCR sequencing of DNA from cultured CD4+ T cells used the Oncomine TCR Beta short-read assay at the Johns Hopkins FTIC core. The raw public reads went through TCRdb reprocessing: fastp at Q25, MiXCR clone calling, in-frame beta chains kept. Rows are combined by CDR3 protein, so each entry shows the most common genes and DNA. Counted in this sample were about 14,000 distinct CDR3 sequences; roughly 60% of them appeared once. More than 11% of the sample is held by the ten biggest clonotypes.

The specimen sequenced was CD4+ T cells from blood, cultured in vitro. The receptors shown here come from a human donor who had recovered from COVID-19.

The chain combines TRBV6-5 with TRBJ2-6; unclear D gene. This CDR3 is built from 22 residues. Per the germline V gene, CDR1 is MNHEY and CDR2 is SVGAGI. Trimming stripped 0 bases from V and 0 bases from J, with 24 bases between. The CDR3 here is CASSYSVDGTARLDSGANVLTF. The CDR3 DNA is TGTGCCAGCAGTTACTCAGTTGATGGAACGGCACGGTTGGACTCTGGGGCCAACGTCCTGACTTTC.

The CDR3 nucleotides read TGTGCCAGCTCCCAGGACAGGGGGAATGAGCAGTTCTTC. Protein sequence: CASSQDRGNEQFF. The chain combines TRBV18 with TRBJ2-1; 10 bases agree with TRBD1. CDR3 length: 13 residues. J gave up 7 bases and V 6 bases, and 3 bases lay outside the gene matches. Germline V CDR1 and CDR2: KGHSH, LQKENI.

The rearrangement uses TRBV9 and TRBJ2-5, with 9 bases aligning to TRBD2. This CDR3 spans 15 amino acids. Germline assignment: CDR1 SGDLS and CDR2 YYNGEE. The ends lost 0 bases at V and 4 bases at J; junction bases unmatched: 4. The chain's CDR3 is CASSVVGLAGETQYF. CDR3 in DNA: TGTGCCAGCAGCGTAGTGGGACTAGCAGGAGAGACCCAGTACTTC.

The chain has TRBV6-2 or TRBV6-3 and TRBJ2-5; D possibly uses TRBD1 or TRBD2 (5 bases each). This CDR3 contains 17 residues. V lost 10 bases and J 5 bases, leaving 29 bases between the germline ends. Per germline, CDR1 MNHEY and CDR2 SVGEGT. The CDR3 protein is CATRGWGGLHAVETQYF. CDR3 coding DNA: TGTGCCACCCGGGGATGGGGCGGGCTCCACGCGGTGGAGACCCAGTACTTC.

The J gene is TRBJ1-2, the V gene TRBV20-1; 8 bases are shared with TRBD1. CDR1 and CDR2 (germline): DFQATT, SNEGSKA (reference sequence). This CDR3 has 14 residues. The J segment lost 8 bases and the V segment lost 5 bases, leaving 13 bases of the junction unmatched. The CDR3 bases are TGCAGTGCTGACGAAGGACAGGGCTTGTGGGGCTACACCTTC. Residues: CSADEGQGLWGYTF.

The chain employs TRBV6-2 or TRBV6-3 and TRBJ1-1; 7 nucleotides align to TRBD1. With 4 bases clipped from V and 4 bases from J, the junction kept 6 bases outside the gene matches. Germline CDR1 reads MNHEY; CDR2 reads SVGEGT. The CDR3 has 14 amino acids. DNA of the CDR3: TGTGCCAGCAGTTTTAGGGGGCCCGCCACTGAAGCTTTCTTT. Encoded protein: CASSFRGPATEAFF.

This clonotype was observed a few times. J is TRBJ2-1 and V is TRBV28, with D perhaps being TRBD1 or TRBD2 (5 bases each). The DNA end is more similar to TRBJ2-7, so the J call may be wrong. The CDR3 covers 14 residues. Per germline, CDR1 MDHEN and CDR2 SYDVKM. CDR3 residues: CASSFGQGSGEQYF. The CDR3 DNA reads TGTGCCAGCAGTTTCGGGCAGGGTTCGGGGGAGCAGTACTTC.

The gene calls are TRBV20-1 and TRBJ2-5; the D gene could be TRBD1 or TRBD2 (5 bases each). The germline gives CDR1 DFQATT, CDR2 SNEGSKA (reference sequence). V was pared by 0 bases and J by 7 bases, with 15 bases between. This CDR3 has 14 residues. Here the CDR3 DNA reads TGCAGTGCTAGAGATTTTTATCCGGGGCGGACCCAGTACTTC. This encodes CSARDFYPGRTQYF.

The chain has TRBV7-3 and TRBJ1-2; D may be TRBD1 (6 bases). In germline, CDR1 is SGHTA, CDR2 FQGTGA. Trimming left V 1 base short and J 8 bases short, with 17 bases between. The CDR3 length is 15 residues. The CDR3 region is CASSLIGGTDGGYTF. The CDR3 DNA reads TGTGCCAGCAGCTTAATTGGGGGCACGGACGGAGGCTACACCTTC.

This clonotype was found a few times. The chain combines TRBV24-1 with TRBJ2-3; no definite D call. CDR1 KGHDR and CDR2 SFDVKD come from the germline V gene. This CDR3 has 14 amino acids. Trimming removed 4 bases at V and 2 bases at J, with 9 bases between. The CDR3 loop is CATSEGPYTDTQYF. CDR3 coding DNA: TGTGCCACCAGTGAAGGGCCGTACACAGATACGCAGTATTTT.

This clonotype has just a few counts. V usage is TRBV20-1 and J usage is TRBJ2-2; no clear D gene. The CDR3 contains 14 residues. Per the germline V gene, CDR1 is DFQATT and CDR2 is SNEGSKA (reference sequence). The CDR3 here is CSVPKGPGDRELFF. The CDR3 nucleotides are TGCAGCGTCCCTAAAGGTCCCGGCGACAGGGAGCTGTTTTTT.

The gene calls are TRBV20-1 and TRBJ2-5; D may correspond to TRBD1 or TRBD2 (5 bases each). The germline V gene encodes CDR1 DFQATT and CDR2 SNEGSKA (reference sequence). The CDR3 spans 14 residues. V was trimmed by 3 bases and J by 5 bases, leaving 16 bases between them. The CDR3 sequence is CSASTGTQRETQYF. The CDR3 nucleotides read TGCAGTGCTAGTACCGGGACGCAAAGGGAGACCCAGTACTTC.

The rearrangement joins TRBV29-1 to TRBJ1-1, with TRBD1 matching 11 bases. The trim removed 7 bases at V and 6 bases at J, leaving 7 bases unmatched. This CDR3 has 13 amino acids. Germline V lookup: CDR1 SQVTM, CDR2 ANQGSEA. The CDR3 spells CSASRTGGAEAFF. In DNA form, the CDR3 reads TGCAGCGCCTCCCGGACAGGGGGCGCTGAAGCTTTCTTT.

The rearrangement uses TRBV5-4 and TRBJ1-6, with D possibly matching TRBD1 (6 bases). Germline CDR1 SGHNT, CDR2 YYREEE (reference sequence). The CDR3 consists of 14 residues. V dropped 0 bases and J dropped 9 bases, with 10 bases sitting between them. The CDR3 sequence is CASSLEQGRSPLHF. The CDR3 DNA reads TGTGCCAGCAGCTTGGAACAGGGTCGTTCACCCCTCCACTTT.

Comments on this clonotype: At one end the junction does not follow the germline gene, possibly because of a read error. DNA of the CDR3: TGCAGTGCTAGAGTCCCTGACCACACCGGGGAGCTATTTTTT. Protein: CSARVPDHTGELFF. The V call is TRBV20-1, the J call TRBJ2-2; tentative D call: TRBD2 (5 bases). CDR3 length: 14 residues. The V gene's germline CDR1 is DFQATT and CDR2 SNEGSKA (reference sequence).

V gene TRBV7-2 combines with J gene TRBJ2-1, with D hard to call. The CDR3 is 14 residues long. Germline CDR1 and CDR2: SGHTA and FQGNSA. V lost 2 bases, J lost 5 bases, and 10 bases lay in between. Written as DNA, the CDR3 is TGTGCCAGCAGCTTATTACAGAGTAACAATGAGCAGTTCTTC. Protein: CASSLLQSNNEQFF.

This clonotype was counted a few times. The chain is built from TRBV20-1 and TRBJ2-5; D ambiguous. There are 11 residues in the CDR3. The germline V and J ends were trimmed by 0 bases and 5 bases, with 4 bases remaining between them. Germline V lookup: CDR1 DFQATT, CDR2 SNEGSKA (reference sequence). This CDR3 is CSARDYETQYF. The CDR3 nucleotides are TGCAGTGCTAGAGATTACGAGACCCAGTACTTC.

The chain links TRBV20-1 to TRBJ2-7; TRBD1 or TRBD2 may be the D gene (6 bases each). Germline CDR1 is DFQATT and CDR2 is SNEGSKA (reference sequence). The CDR3 extends over 17 amino acids. The ends were cut back, 5 bases at V and 3 bases at J, with 26 bases in the middle. The CDR3 reads CSAGPEGGIGGNYEQYF. CDR3 bases: TGCAGTGCTGGACCCGAGGGGGGAATAGGGGGGAACTACGAGCAGTACTTC.

This clonotype was detected once. V and J are TRBV24-1 and TRBJ2-3; the D is unclear. Germline CDR1 KGHDR, CDR2 SFDVKD. V was trimmed by 5 bases and J by 4 bases, leaving 9 bases between them. This CDR3 is built from 13 residues. The CDR3 DNA reads as TGTGCCACCAGTGGGGGTTCCGCAGATACGCAGTATTTT. Translating it yields CATSGGSADTQYF.